The next 24 T cell receptor beta chains were all read from a single sample in a study of blood T cell repertoires in COVID-19. Assay used: immunoSEQ multiplex PCR; TCRdb lists only in-frame clones, some missing. The sample lists a few hundred thousand clones; 80% to 90% were seen once. Sequenced sample: PBMCs or T cells enriched from blood (not recorded which). The receptors come from a woman aged 18-29 years who had recovered from COVID-19.

V usage is TRBV19 and J usage is TRBJ1-2; no clear D gene. The V gene's germline CDR1 is LNHDA and CDR2 SQIVND (reference sequence). The CDR3 sequence is 11 residues long. V gave up 4 bases and J gave up 5 bases, with 5 bases separating them. CDR3 sequence (DNA): TGTGCCAGTAGTACCTATTATGGCTACACCTTC. Protein sequence: CASSTYYGYTF. Based on the CDR3 plus reference TRBV19 and TRBJ1-2, the full variable domain is DGGITQSPKYLFRKEGQNVTLSCEQNLNHDAMYWYRQDPGQGLRLIYYSQIVNDFQKGDIAEGYSVSREKKESFPLTVTSAQKNPTAFYLCASSTYYGYTFGSGTRLTVV.

The chain joins TRBV30 to TRBJ2-5, with D possibly TRBD2 on 7 matching bases. This CDR3 spans 14 amino acids. Germline V lookup: CDR1 GTSNPN, CDR2 SVGIG (reference sequence). V shed 3 bases and J shed 5 bases, with 16 bases lying between them. Here the CDR3 reads CAWRMWGGGETQYF. CDR3 sequence (DNA): TGTGCCTGGAGAATGTGGGGGGGCGGGGAGACCCAGTACTTC.

V is TRBV7-9 and J is TRBJ2-2, with TRBD1 matching 8 bases. CDR1 and CDR2 (germline): SEHNR, FQNEAQ (reference sequence). This CDR3 comprises 15 residues. V was pared by 5 bases and J by 0 bases, with 2 bases of the junction left unmatched. CDR3 residues: CASSHRGSNTGELFF. The CDR3, as DNA: TGTGCCAGCAGCCACAGGGGGTCGAACACCGGGGAGCTGTTTTTT.

The rearrangement uses TRBV6-5 and TRBJ1-1, with TRBD1 matching over 8 bases. In germline, CDR1 is MNHEY, CDR2 SVGAGI. After removal of 7 bases from V and 5 bases from J, the junction contained 9 bases not matched to a gene. The CDR3 sequence is 14 residues long. As DNA, the CDR3 is TGTGCCAGCACCTCGGACAGGGAAAGGACTGAAGCTTTCTTT. It encodes CASTSDRERTEAFF.

The rearrangement joins TRBV6-2 or TRBV6-3 to TRBJ2-5, with D possibly TRBD2 on 7 matching bases. This CDR3 contains 12 residues. CDR1 MNHEY and CDR2 SVGEGT come from the germline V gene. V lost 4 bases to trimming and J lost 9 bases, with 12 bases between them. The CDR3 is CASSFLGGAQYF. The CDR3 DNA reads as TGTGCCAGCAGTTTTTTAGGGGGGGCCCAGTACTTC.

V is TRBV9 and J is TRBJ2-1; 7 positions agree with TRBD1. V was pared by 4 bases and J by 0 bases, with 4 bases of the junction left unmatched. The CDR3 has 15 amino acids. Germline CDR1 reads SGDLS; CDR2 reads YYNGEE. The CDR3 coding sequence is TGTGCCAGCAGCTCAGGGGGAAGCTCCTACAATGAGCAGTTCTTC. It specifies CASSSGGSSYNEQFF.

The chain uses TRBV19 and TRBJ2-3; 8 nucleotides match TRBD2. The junction had 11 bases not matched to a gene; V was cut back by 5 bases and J by 7 bases. Germline V CDR1 and CDR2: LNHDA, SQIVND (reference sequence). CDR3 size: 15 residues. The CDR3 sequence is CASSRLAGGSNTQYF. DNA for the CDR3: TGTGCCAGTAGTCGGCTCGCGGGGGGTTCAAATACGCAGTATTTT.

The chain uses TRBV18 and TRBJ1-2; the D gene is possibly TRBD1 (6 bases). Trimming took off 3 bases at V and 1 base at J, with 27 bases between the two ends. Germline lookup yields CDR1 KGHSH and CDR2 LQKENI. There are 20 residues in the CDR3. CDR3 nucleotide sequence: TGTGCCAGCTCACCTTCCCACCCCGCCCCGGGGGGGCACGTTAACTATGGCTACACCTTC. Amino acid sequence: CASSPSHPAPGGHVNYGYTF.

The gene calls are TRBV27 and TRBJ1-2; D is undetermined. V dropped 5 bases and J dropped 3 bases, with 10 bases sitting between them. The length of the CDR3 is 13 residues. Germline V gene lookup returns CDR1 MNHEY and CDR2 SMNVEV (reference sequence). CDR3 loop: CASSEREHYGYTF. As DNA, the CDR3 is TGTGCCAGCAGTGAGAGGGAACACTATGGCTACACCTTC.

The rearrangement uses TRBV11-3 and TRBJ2-7; the D gene is possibly TRBD2 (6 bases). Per germline, CDR1 SGHNT and CDR2 YENEEA. CDR3 length equals 14 residues. Deletions cut 5 bases from V and 3 bases from J, with 14 bases between. CDR3 bases: TGTGCCAGCAGCCCAGCGGGCGCTAGCTACGAGCAGTACTTC. It specifies CASSPAGASYEQYF.

The sample holds a few counts of this clone. This chain links TRBV12-3 or TRBV12-4 with TRBJ1-1, with D perhaps TRBD1 (6 bases). This CDR3 is 12 amino acids long. V was pared by 5 bases and J by 8 bases, with 12 bases between. The CDR3: CASSPQGIEAFF. DNA for the CDR3: TGTGCCAGCAGTCCACAGGGAATCGAAGCTTTCTTT.

V is TRBV3-1 (or the pseudogene TRBV3-2) and J is TRBJ2-2; 9 bases are a match to TRBD1. This CDR3 comprises 17 residues. V shed 4 bases and J 5 bases; nucleotides not matched to a gene: 11. The germline V gene encodes CDR1 LGHDT and CDR2 YNNKEL (reference sequence). CDR3 residues: CASSRAPGQGDTGELFF. As DNA, the CDR3 is TGTGCCAGCAGCCGAGCGCCGGGACAGGGAGATACCGGGGAGCTGTTTTTT.

The chain joins TRBV6-5 to TRBJ2-1; maybe TRBD2 (7 bases). The germline V gene has CDR1 MNHEY and CDR2 SVGAGI. V was pared by 5 bases and J by 8 bases, with 19 bases between. The CDR3 contains 15 residues. This CDR3 is CASSKGGPVFDEQFF. In DNA, the CDR3 is TGTGCCAGCAGTAAGGGGGGGCCGGTGTTTGATGAGCAGTTCTTC.

The rearrangement uses TRBV6-5 and TRBJ1-6, with no clear D. Germline CDR1 reads MNHEY; CDR2 reads SVGAGI. The CDR3 totals 16 residues. Trimming left V 2 bases short and J 0 bases short, with 8 bases between. The CDR3 nucleotides read TGTGCCAGCAGTTACATGGGGAGCTCCTATAATTCACCCCTCCACTTT. Translation gives CASSYMGSSYNSPLHF.

The chain is built from TRBV9 and TRBJ2-1, with D perhaps matching TRBD2 (7 bases). Germline V gene data show CDR1 as SGDLS and CDR2 as YYNGEE. V was pared by 4 bases and J by 10 bases, with 18 bases between. The CDR3 has 14 residues. The CDR3 region is CASSPWGGPGEQFF. CDR3 coding DNA: TGTGCCAGCAGCCCCTGGGGGGGGCCGGGCGAGCAGTTCTTC.

V is TRBV12-3 or TRBV12-4 and J is TRBJ1-1, with D perhaps TRBD1 (6 bases). The CDR3 covers 12 residues. V was shortened by 5 bases and J by 5 bases, with 9 bases between the two germline ends. The CDR3 protein is CASSTTGTEAFF. The CDR3 coding sequence is TGTGCCAGCAGTACCACAGGGACTGAAGCTTTCTTT.

The genes are TRBV11-1 and TRBJ2-7; D is perhaps TRBD2 (6 bases). The ends were cut back, 8 bases at V and 0 bases at J, with 14 bases in the middle. The germline CDR1 and CDR2 sequences are SGHAT and FQDESV (reference sequence). The CDR3 is 14 residues long. Written as DNA, the CDR3 is TGTGCCAGCGGTGGAGGGTGGACCTCCTACGAGCAGTACTTC. It specifies CASGGGWTSYEQYF.

This chain uses TRBV27 with TRBJ1-1, with a tentative D call TRBD1 (5 bases). The CDR3 is 15 residues long. Germline V gene lookup returns CDR1 MNHEY and CDR2 SMNVEV (reference sequence). Trimming removed 3 bases at V and 4 bases at J, with 15 bases between. CDR3 region: CASSFSDGGATEAFF. DNA of the CDR3: TGTGCCAGCAGTTTTTCGGACGGAGGGGCCACTGAAGCTTTCTTT.

V gene TRBV5-5 combines with J gene TRBJ2-1, with 12 bases identical to TRBD2. CDR3 size: 15 residues. J lost 5 bases, V lost 4 bases, and 4 bases had no gene match. Germline CDR1 is SGHKS and CDR2 is YYEKEE (reference sequence). The CDR3 sequence: CASSRLAGGHNEQFF. CDR3 bases: TGTGCCAGCAGCCGTCTAGCGGGGGGGCACAATGAGCAGTTCTTC.

The genes are TRBV7-6 and TRBJ1-3; the D gene is possibly TRBD1 (5 bases). The CDR3 spans 15 residues. The V end lost 5 bases, the J end lost 0 bases, and 11 bases lay between the germline ends. CDR1 and CDR2 (germline): SGHVS, FNYEAQ. CDR3 sequence: CASSPGGSSGNTIYF. CDR3 coding DNA: TGTGCCAGCAGCCCGGGGGGGAGCTCTGGAAACACCATATATTTT.

The J gene is TRBJ1-6, the V gene TRBV19; the D gene is possibly TRBD1 (5 bases). The CDR3 runs 14 residues. Germline lookup yields CDR1 LNHDA and CDR2 SQIVND (reference sequence). The V and J ends lost 5 bases and 9 bases respectively, with 14 bases between them. The CDR3 protein is CASSAGTGGSPLHF. In nucleotides, the CDR3 is TGTGCCAGTAGTGCCGGGACTGGTGGTTCACCCCTCCACTTT.

V gene TRBV18 combines with J gene TRBJ2-5; 9 nucleotides match TRBD2. The germline V gene has CDR1 KGHSH and CDR2 LQKENI. This CDR3 has 18 amino acids. V dropped 3 bases and J dropped 5; count of bases not matched to a gene: 16. In DNA form, the CDR3 reads TGTGCCAGCTCACCGGCCCGCGCTAGCGGGGCTAGGGGTGAGACCCAGTACTTC. It yields the protein CASSPARASGARGETQYF.

The rearrangement uses TRBV5-5 and TRBJ1-1, with D uncertain. This CDR3 is built from 11 residues. Trimming cost V 2 bases and J 8 bases, with 7 bases left between them. Germline V gene sequence: CDR1 SGHKS, CDR2 YYEKEE (reference sequence). CDR3 sequence (DNA): TGTGCCAGCAGCTTTCTTAGCGAAGCTTTCTTT. It specifies CASSFLSEAFF.

The CDR3 DNA follows: TGTGCCAGCAGTTTACAGAATTCACCCCTCCACTTT. This gives the protein CASSLQNSPLHF. This sequence joins TRBV28 and TRBJ1-6; D remains ambiguous. Germline loops: CDR1 MDHEN, CDR2 SYDVKM. The CDR3 length is 12 residues. V was trimmed by 2 bases and J by 7 bases, leaving 3 bases between them.